The present TCR beta chain was sequenced within a study of cytomegalovirus exposure and HLA in healthy donors. Among the donors, all were healthy bone marrow donors. Unrecorded immune exposures were likely, despite nominal health at sampling. Points on this clone: Its specificity is unknown.

Study-wide results and limits: A list of around 160 TCR beta chains associated with cytomegalovirus was given.

This PCR relied on a set of 60 Vbeta primers and 13 Jbeta primers. TCRdb keeps only in-frame clones here, not all; method: immunoSEQ multiplex PCR. Among 52,000 or so clones listed, 78% were seen once. The V gene's germline CDR1 is SEHNR and CDR2 FQNEAQ (reference sequence). V shed 4 bases, J shed 0 bases, and the junction held 6 bases outside the gene matches. The CDR3 is 16 residues long. The chain joins TRBV7-9 to TRBJ2-7; 10 positions agree with TRBD2. This receptor was obtained from a female donor in good health and CMV-seronegative. Sequenced input: PBMCs. The CDR3 loop reads CASSSASGGTSYEQYF. DNA of the CDR3: TGTGCCAGCAGCTCCGCTAGCGGGGGTACCTCCTACGAGCAGTACTTC. The entire variable domain, with the rest obtained from reference TRBV7-9 and TRBJ2-7, is as follows: DTGVSQNPRHKITKRGQNVTFRCDPISEHNRLYWYRQTLGQGPEFLTYFQNEAQLEKSRLLSDRFSAERPKGSFSTLEIQRTEQGDSAMYLCASSSASGGTSYEQYFGPGTRLTVT.